The 14 T cell receptor beta chains in this list originate from one sample, sequenced in a study of CD8 T cells in Susac syndrome. Reverse transcription of about 0.45 to 1 ug RNA was performed with random hexamers. TCRdb re-called the immunoSEQ multiplex PCR reads with MiXCR, one entry per CDR3 protein. The repertoire includes roughly 180,000 distinct CDR3 sequences, about 95% of them detected once, and around 0.15% sits in the top ten. Sample: CD4+ T cells from PBMCs. Receptors were obtained from a human donor in good health.

J is TRBJ2-7 and V is TRBV10-3, with D maybe TRBD2 (6 bases). The CDR3 consists of 12 residues. The V gene's germline CDR1 is ENHRY and CDR2 SYGVKD. Trimming pared 10 bases from V and 5 bases from J, leaving 15 bases between. The CDR3 spells CATAGTGHEQYF. For the CDR3, the DNA is TGTGCCACCGCGGGAACCGGCCACGAGCAGTACTTC.

The V call is TRBV19, the J call TRBJ1-2; a possible D gene is TRBD1 (5 bases). The CDR3 runs to 11 residues. Germline CDR1 LNHDA, CDR2 SQIVND (reference sequence). V lost 9 bases to trimming and J lost 4 bases, with 9 bases between them. The CDR3 DNA reads TGTGCCAGCGGGACCGGCTATGGCTACACCTTC. Protein product: CASGTGYGYTF.

The V call is TRBV28, the J call TRBJ2-7; D may correspond to TRBD1 or TRBD2 (5 bases each). The CDR3 sequence is 13 residues long. Germline V lookup: CDR1 MDHEN, CDR2 SYDVKM. Trimming stripped 8 bases from V and 2 bases from J, with 13 bases between. The CDR3 DNA follows: TGTGCCAGCGGAACGGGACCCACCTACGAGCAGTACTTC. Translated, it gives CASGTGPTYEQYF.

The chain combines TRBV12-3 or TRBV12-4 with TRBJ1-6; D remains unclear. CDR3 length: 13 amino acids. V dropped 5 bases and J dropped 8 bases, with 10 bases sitting between them. The CDR3 spells CASSLLEDSPLHF. CDR3 in DNA: TGTGCCAGCAGTCTTCTGGAGGATTCACCCCTCCACTTT.

A few counts support this clonotype. The V call is TRBV9, the J call TRBJ2-5, with D perhaps matching TRBD1 or TRBD2 (6 bases each). V lost 5 bases and J 4 bases, leaving 12 bases between the germline ends. In germline, CDR1 is SGDLS, CDR2 YYNGEE. This CDR3 contains 13 residues. CDR3 DNA sequence: TGTGCCAGCAGTCGTGGAGGGGGAGAGACCCAGTACTTC. It codes for CASSRGGGETQYF.

The rearrangement links TRBV12-3 or TRBV12-4 to TRBJ2-1; D could derive from TRBD1 or TRBD2 (5 bases each). Trimming took off 7 bases at V and 11 bases at J, with 18 bases between the two ends. The CDR3 has 13 amino acids. CDR3 sequence reads: CASTHLGREQQFF. DNA of the CDR3: TGTGCCAGCACTCACCTGGGACGGGAACAGCAGTTCTTC.

The chain links TRBV12-3 or TRBV12-4 to TRBJ2-5; D is undetermined. The CDR3 spans 13 residues. V was cut by 4 bases and J by 5 bases, with 11 bases left in between. CDR3 nucleotide sequence: TGTGCCAGCAGTTACCTTAGGGCTGAGACCCAGTACTTC. Translation gives CASSYLRAETQYF.

The chain employs TRBV7-2 and TRBJ1-6, with a tentative D call TRBD1 (5 bases). The V gene lost 2 bases and the J gene lost 10 bases, with 15 bases spanning the gap. The germline gives CDR1 SGHTA, CDR2 FQGNSA. The CDR3 contains 15 residues. The CDR3 DNA sequence: TGTGCCAGCAGCTTAATACTTGGGGCGCGATCACCCCTCCACTTT. As protein: CASSLILGARSPLHF. Together with reference TRBV7-2 and TRBJ1-6, the CDR3 gives the full variable domain: GAGVSQSPSNKVTEKGKDVELRCDPISGHTALYWYRQSLGQGLEFLIYFQGNSAPDKSGLPSDRFSAERTGGSVSTLTIQRTQQEDSAVYLCASSLILGARSPLHFGNGTRLTVT.

V is TRBV15 and J is TRBJ2-2; D is uncertain. Trimming took 3 bases from V and 8 from J, leaving 7 bases between them. The CDR3 contains 12 residues. The germline gives CDR1 LNHNV, CDR2 YYDKDF (reference sequence). CDR3 region: CATSRRRGELFF. In DNA, the CDR3 is TGTGCCACCAGCAGGCGGCGGGGGGAGCTGTTTTTT.

The rearrangement links TRBV30 to TRBJ1-5; D not certain. This CDR3 comprises 13 residues. From germline, CDR1 is GTSNPN and CDR2 SVGIG (reference sequence). Trimming pared 1 base from V and 9 bases from J, leaving 13 bases between. Here the CDR3 DNA reads TGTGCCTGGAGTGAGGGCCTCCGGGCGCCCCAGCATTTT. Protein: CAWSEGLRAPQHF. Supplemented by reference TRBV30 and TRBJ1-5, the full variable domain reads SQTIHQWPATLVQPVGSPLSLECTVEGTSNPNLYWYRQAAGRGLQLLFYSVGIGQISSEVPQNLSASRPQDRQFILSSKKLLLSDSGFYLCAWSEGLRAPQHFGDGTRLSIL.

The chain employs TRBV5-4 and TRBJ2-7; perhaps TRBD2 as D (6 bases). CDR3 length: 14 amino acids. Germline lookup yields CDR1 SGHNT and CDR2 YYREEE (reference sequence). V dropped 3 bases and J dropped 1 base, with 11 bases sitting between them. The CDR3 DNA is TGTGCCAGCAGCTGGGGGGACGGTTCCTACGAGCAGTACTTC. It translates to CASSWGDGSYEQYF.

The chain uses TRBV13 and TRBJ2-1; TRBD2 aligns across 7 bases. The CDR3 totals 14 residues. Trimming at V came to 6 bases and at J to 10 bases, leaving 12 bases not matched to a gene. CDR1 is PRHDT and CDR2 is FYEKMQ in the germline V gene (reference sequence). The DNA of the CDR3 is TGTGCCAGCAGACGAGCGGGACTATCCTACGAGCAGTTCTTC. Translating gives CASRRAGLSYEQFF.

V and J are TRBV20-1 and TRBJ2-5, with TRBD1 matching over 9 bases. The V and J ends lost 6 bases and 5 bases, in that order; junction bases with no gene match: 4. CDR1 is DFQATT and CDR2 is SNEGSKA in the germline V gene (reference sequence). CDR3 size: 12 residues. The CDR3 DNA is TGCAGTGCGGGACAGGGTTGGGAGACCCAGTACTTC. Amino acid sequence: CSAGQGWETQYF.

This chain connects TRBV20-1 to TRBJ2-4; D is perhaps TRBD2 (6 bases). The CDR3 sequence is 13 residues long. CDR1 DFQATT and CDR2 SNEGSKA come from the germline V gene (reference sequence). V was cut by 6 bases and J by 1 base, with 10 bases left in between. This CDR3 reads CSASGLAKNIQYF. DNA of the CDR3: TGCAGTGCGAGCGGGTTGGCCAAAAACATTCAGTACTTC.